The present TCR beta chain was sequenced within a study of T cell changes during pregnancy in multiple sclerosis. Generated by immunoSEQ multiplex PCR, the TCRdb table keeps only in-frame clones and is missing some. The sample carries 55,000 to 75,000 clones, roughly nine tenths recorded once. The V and J ends lost 6 bases and 2 bases respectively, with 11 bases between them. This CDR3 is built from 14 residues. The germline CDR1 and CDR2 sequences are MDHEN and SYDVKM. This sequence was found in a female donor in good health, enrolled as a control in a pregnancy study. The input for sequencing was peripheral blood, taken in the third trimester of pregnancy. J is TRBJ2-1 and V is TRBV28; the D is unclear. CDR3 nucleotides: TGTGCCAGCAGAGCTACGGTGACCTACAATGAGCAGTTCTTC. This sequence encodes CASRATVTYNEQFF. Full variable domain (rest looked up from reference TRBV28 and TRBJ2-1): DVKVTQSSRYLVKRTGEKVFLECVQDMDHENMFWYRQDPGLGLRLIYFSYDVKMKEKGDIPEGYSVSREKKERFSLILESASTNQTSMYLCASRATVTYNEQFFGPGTRLTVL.